Shown below are 29 T cell receptor beta chains from a single sample sequenced in a study of T cell repertoires in cytomegalovirus infection. MiXCR, applied by TCRdb to the reads, yields one record per CDR3 protein. Of roughly 340,000 distinct CDR3 sequences in the sample, roughly 28% were seen once. These receptors have no known antigen. Specimen: cultured PBMCs, collected from culture after CMV antigen stimulation. The receptors stem from a human donor in good health (CMV status not recorded). Some clones in this sample may be carry-over from other donors' samples.

This clonotype was seen ten or more times. This chain uses TRBV4-2 with TRBJ2-1; D uncertain. Germline V gene data show CDR1 as LGHNA and CDR2 as YNFKEQ. With 0 bases removed from V and 5 bases from J, the gap between germline ends came to 8 bases. This CDR3 spans 14 amino acids. CDR3 sequence: CASSQEWTDNEQFF. In DNA, the CDR3 is TGTGCCAGCAGCCAAGAGTGGACGGACAATGAGCAGTTCTTC.

This chain joins TRBV24-1 and TRBJ1-4; D is unresolved. Per the germline V gene, CDR1 is KGHDR and CDR2 is SFDVKD. V shed 9 bases and J shed 5 bases, with 6 bases lying between them. There are 11 residues in the CDR3. CDR3 residues: CATGKNEKLFF. The CDR3 DNA is TGTGCCACCGGAAAAAATGAAAAACTGTTTTTT.

This clonotype appeared many times. The gene calls are TRBV7-2 and TRBJ2-4; either TRBD1 or TRBD2 may fit D (5 bases each). Per germline, CDR1 SGHTA and CDR2 FQGNSA. The ends were cut back, 0 bases at V and 7 bases at J, with 13 bases in the middle. The CDR3 has 15 residues. The CDR3 loop reads CASSLASFEGNIQYF. CDR3 nucleotides: TGTGCCAGCAGCTTAGCGTCGTTCGAGGGGAACATTCAGTACTTC.

V usage is TRBV20-1 and J usage is TRBJ2-3; 8 bases are a match to TRBD2. CDR1 is DFQATT, CDR2 SNEGSKA, per germline (reference sequence). CDR3 length: 13 residues. The J segment lost 2 bases and the V segment lost 8 bases, leaving 6 bases of the junction unmatched. CDR3 nucleotides: TGCAGTCGGCCCGGACTAGCCACAGATACGCAGTATTTT. Translated, it gives CSRPGLATDTQYF.

This clonotype was seen repeatedly, ten times or more. CDR3 in DNA: TGTGCCAGCAGCTTAGCGGGGTGGACTAGCGCCTCCTACGAGCAGTACTTC. This codes for CASSLAGWTSASYEQYF. This chain uses TRBV7-2 with TRBJ2-7; 9 positions match TRBD2. The CDR3 consists of 17 residues. V lost 0 bases and J lost 0; bases outside the gene matches: 6. CDR1 and CDR2 (germline): SGHTA, FQGNSA.

The chain couples TRBV6-1 to TRBJ2-1; D remains ambiguous. V was cut by 3 bases and J by 0 bases, with 12 bases left in between. The CDR3 is 16 amino acids. Germline V gives CDR1 MNHNS, CDR2 SASEGT. This CDR3 reads CASSDWTVRSYNEQFF. Written as DNA, the CDR3 is TGTGCCAGCAGTGATTGGACGGTCCGCTCCTACAATGAGCAGTTCTTC.

J is TRBJ2-3 and V is TRBV4-2; D is perhaps TRBD1 (6 bases). In germline, CDR1 is LGHNA, CDR2 YNFKEQ. V lost 4 bases and J lost 6, with 17 bases in between. The CDR3 totals 15 residues. The CDR3 spells CASSLQGGGFDTQYF. The CDR3 nucleotides read TGTGCCAGCAGCCTCCAAGGTGGGGGCTTCGATACGCAGTATTTT.

The J gene is TRBJ1-2, the V gene TRBV12-3 or TRBV12-4; D might be TRBD1 (5 bases). The CDR3 consists of 15 residues. With 4 bases removed from V and 3 bases from J, the gap between germline ends came to 15 bases. This chain's CDR3 is CASSSAERDHYGYTF. The CDR3 DNA follows: TGTGCCAGCAGTTCCGCCGAGAGGGACCACTATGGCTACACCTTC.

This clonotype was seen a handful of times. The chain employs TRBV7-3 and TRBJ2-1; D is unclear. The germline CDR1 and CDR2 sequences are SGHTA and FQGTGA. V was cut by 2 bases and J by 6 bases, with 5 bases left in between. The CDR3 length is 12 residues. CDR3 residues: CASSLVANEQFF. The CDR3, as DNA: TGTGCCAGCAGCTTAGTAGCCAATGAGCAGTTCTTC.

Regarding this clonotype: A much bigger clone sits one base away, suggesting this may be a read error. The genes are TRBV7-6 and TRBJ1-4; 7 nucleotides agree with TRBD1. The CDR3 covers 15 residues. CDR1 and CDR2 from the germline V gene are SGHVS and FNYEAQ. Losses at the gene ends were 4 bases for V and 5 bases for J; bases not matched to a gene: 7. The CDR3 loop reads CASSSEQGLNEKLFF. In DNA form, the CDR3 reads TGTGCCAGCAGCTCAGAACAGGGGCTCAATGAAAAACTGTTTTTT.

The genes are TRBV28 and TRBJ2-2, with 10 bases matching TRBD2. CDR1 MDHEN and CDR2 SYDVKM come from the germline V gene. V was pared by 1 base and J by 3 bases, with 2 bases of the junction left unmatched. The CDR3 consists of 16 residues. CDR3 DNA sequence: TGTGCCAGCAGTTTATCAGCGGGAGGGGACACCGGGGAGCTGTTTTTT. It translates to CASSLSAGGDTGELFF.

The chain has TRBV6-6 and TRBJ2-6; 12 bases map to TRBD2. Per the germline V gene, CDR1 is MNHNY and CDR2 is SVGAGI (reference sequence). Trimming at V came to 2 bases and at J to 4 bases, leaving 9 bases not matched to a gene. CDR3 length equals 19 residues. CDR3 bases: TGTGCCAGCAGTTACATTAGGACTAGCGGGAAATCAGGGGCCAACGTCCTGACTTTC. The encoded protein is CASSYIRTSGKSGANVLTF.

The rearrangement joins TRBV20-1 to TRBJ1-6; unclear D gene. The length of the CDR3 is 13 residues. Germline V gene data show CDR1 as DFQATT and CDR2 as SNEGSKA (reference sequence). With 7 bases removed from V and 0 bases from J, the gap between germline ends came to 7 bases. The CDR3 DNA reads TGCAGTGTTCGGGGCTCCTATAATTCACCCCTCCACTTT. It specifies CSVRGSYNSPLHF.

As concerns this clonotype: An end of the junction does not agree with germline; a read error may underlie this. The V gene is TRBV7-6, the J gene TRBJ2-7; no definite D call. This CDR3 is built from 14 residues. The germline CDR1 and CDR2 sequences are SGHVS and FNYEAQ. The CDR3 DNA follows: TGTGCTAGCAGCCCTGACGACGGAACCTACGAGCAGTACTTC. Protein: CASSPDDGTYEQYF.

This clonotype was found a few times. CDR3 sequence: CASSLGRAKSALEQYF. CDR3 DNA: TGTGCCAGCAGCTTAGGTAGGGCTAAATCCGCCCTCGAGCAGTACTTC. The chain links TRBV7-6 to TRBJ2-7; D gene uncertain. Trimming took 1 base from V and 6 from J, leaving 19 bases between them. This CDR3 has 16 residues. Germline CDR1 is SGHVS and CDR2 is FNYEAQ.

This clonotype was picked up a small number of times. The V gene is TRBV19, the J gene TRBJ1-1; no clear D gene. The V and J ends lost 3 bases and 5 bases respectively, with 7 bases between them. The CDR3 is 12 amino acids. Germline V lookup: CDR1 LNHDA, CDR2 SQIVND (reference sequence). The CDR3 region has the DNA TGTGCCAGTAGTATTTTAGGGACTGAAGCTTTCTTT. Encoded protein: CASSILGTEAFF.

The chain combines TRBV7-4 with TRBJ1-3, with D unclear. The CDR3 covers 14 residues. CDR1 and CDR2 from the germline V gene are SGHVT and SQSDAQ. V was pared by 5 bases and J by 0 bases, with 8 bases between. CDR3 nucleotides: TGTGCCAGCAGCAATTTTCTCTCTGGAAACACCATATATTTT. Protein sequence: CASSNFLSGNTIYF. Using reference TRBV7-4 and TRBJ1-3 for the parts outside the CDR3, the full variable domain is GAGVSQSPRYKVAKRGRDVALRCDSISGHVTLYWYRQTLGQGSEVLTYSQSDAQRDKSGRPSGRFSAERPERSVSTLKIQRTEQGDSAVYLCASSNFLSGNTIYFGEGSWLTVV.

This chain's CDR3 is CASSQVWTDTEAFF. In DNA, the CDR3 is TGTGCCAGCAGCCAAGTCTGGACGGACACTGAAGCTTTCTTT. The chain uses TRBV3-1 and TRBJ1-1, with unresolved D. This CDR3 is 14 amino acids long. From germline, CDR1 is LGHDT and CDR2 YNNKEL (reference sequence). V lost 1 base, J lost 3 bases, and 9 bases lay in between.

This clonotype was recorded only once. The chain couples TRBV6-5 to TRBJ1-5; 10 bases map to TRBD1. CDR1 MNHEY and CDR2 SVGAGI come from the germline V gene. The CDR3 is made up of 14 amino acids. The junction had 5 bases not matched to a gene; V was cut back by 6 bases and J by 6 bases. The CDR3 sequence: CASRGQGGGQPQHF. CDR3 DNA sequence: TGTGCCAGCAGAGGACAGGGGGGCGGTCAGCCCCAGCATTTT.

The chain links TRBV7-8 to TRBJ2-3, with 9 bases matching TRBD2. This CDR3 is 16 amino acids long. The V segment lost 5 bases and the J segment 1 base; nucleotides outside the gene matches: 7. The germline gives CDR1 SGHVS, CDR2 FQNEAQ. As DNA, the CDR3 is TGTGCCAGCAGCACGACTAGCGGCTTAGGCACAGATACGCAGTATTTT. Its translation is CASSTTSGLGTDTQYF.

The sample holds many counts of this clonotype. V and J are TRBV20-1 and TRBJ2-7, with 7 bases matching TRBD2. Trimming took 2 bases from V and 4 from J; bases not matched to a gene: 8. CDR3 length: 14 residues. Germline CDR1 DFQATT, CDR2 SNEGSKA (reference sequence). CDR3 in amino acids: CSARRGGRTYEQYF. CDR3 nucleotides: TGCAGTGCTAGAAGGGGCGGGAGAACATACGAGCAGTACTTC.

This chain joins TRBV12-3 or TRBV12-4 and TRBJ1-1, with D possibly TRBD1 on 5 matching bases. The CDR3 length is 14 residues. V was trimmed by 6 bases and J by 1 base, leaving 12 bases between them. The CDR3 region has the DNA TGTGCCAGCAGGTCAGGACATTCGAACACTGAAGCTTTCTTT. Translation gives CASRSGHSNTEAFF.

This clonotype has at least ten counts. The chain carries TRBV27 and TRBJ1-5; D unresolved. Deletions cut 5 bases from V and 2 bases from J, with 16 bases between. The CDR3 has 16 amino acids. Germline V gene data show CDR1 as MNHEY and CDR2 as SMNVEV (reference sequence). The CDR3 sequence: CASSLLRDVGNQPQHF. The DNA for the CDR3 is TGTGCCAGCAGTCTACTAAGAGACGTGGGCAATCAGCCCCAGCATTTT.

The J gene is TRBJ2-1, the V gene TRBV5-6; no definite D call. V lost 1 base and J 0 bases, leaving 17 bases between the germline ends. The CDR3 sequence is 18 residues long. Germline values: CDR1 SGHDT, CDR2 YYEEEE. CDR3 nucleotides: TGTGCCAGCAGCTTGTTTGGGCTAAGCCTTCTCTCCTACAATGAGCAGTTCTTC. Its protein is CASSLFGLSLLSYNEQFF.

The chain joins TRBV7-9 to TRBJ2-1; D perhaps matches TRBD2 (5 bases). V was clipped by 3 bases and J by 2 bases, with 11 bases between them. The germline CDR1 and CDR2 sequences are SEHNR and FQNEAQ (reference sequence). CDR3 size: 15 residues. CDR3 region: CASSFQGGAYNEQFF. CDR3 nucleotide sequence: TGTGCCAGCAGCTTTCAAGGAGGCGCCTACAATGAGCAGTTCTTC.

This clonotype was found a few times. The rearrangement joins TRBV4-2 to TRBJ2-7; 8 bases agree with TRBD1. Germline V gene lookup returns CDR1 LGHNA and CDR2 YNFKEQ. V was clipped by 3 bases and J by 2 bases; unmatched bases: 3. There are 14 residues in the CDR3. The CDR3 DNA reads as TGTGCCAGCAGCCACGGACAGGGAACCTACGAGCAGTACTTC. Translating gives CASSHGQGTYEQYF.

The V gene is TRBV12-3 or TRBV12-4, the J gene TRBJ2-2, with 7 positions matching TRBD1. This CDR3 region has 16 residues. V lost 5 bases to trimming and J lost 4 bases; unmatched junction nucleotides: 10. The CDR3 is CASSPGTAFLTGELFF. As DNA, the CDR3 is TGTGCCAGCAGTCCGGGGACAGCCTTTCTCACCGGGGAGCTGTTTTTT.

The chain combines TRBV20-1 with TRBJ1-1; 7 nucleotides agree with TRBD1. The V gene's germline CDR1 is DFQATT and CDR2 SNEGSKA (reference sequence). V lost 5 bases and J lost 1; bases outside the gene matches: 4. The CDR3 has 13 amino acids. The CDR3 DNA is TGCAGTGCTCGACAGGGAACGAACACTGAAGCTTTCTTT. It is translated as CSARQGTNTEAFF.

The CDR3 sequence: CSARDPRQGALNTEAFF. The CDR3 DNA sequence: TGCAGTGCTAGAGACCCAAGACAGGGGGCTTTGAACACTGAAGCTTTCTTT. This chain links TRBV20-1 with TRBJ1-1; 10 nucleotides agree with TRBD1. CDR1 is DFQATT and CDR2 is SNEGSKA in the germline V gene (reference sequence). Germline trimming cut 0 bases from V and 0 bases from J; bases unmatched to any gene: 7. There are 17 residues in the CDR3.